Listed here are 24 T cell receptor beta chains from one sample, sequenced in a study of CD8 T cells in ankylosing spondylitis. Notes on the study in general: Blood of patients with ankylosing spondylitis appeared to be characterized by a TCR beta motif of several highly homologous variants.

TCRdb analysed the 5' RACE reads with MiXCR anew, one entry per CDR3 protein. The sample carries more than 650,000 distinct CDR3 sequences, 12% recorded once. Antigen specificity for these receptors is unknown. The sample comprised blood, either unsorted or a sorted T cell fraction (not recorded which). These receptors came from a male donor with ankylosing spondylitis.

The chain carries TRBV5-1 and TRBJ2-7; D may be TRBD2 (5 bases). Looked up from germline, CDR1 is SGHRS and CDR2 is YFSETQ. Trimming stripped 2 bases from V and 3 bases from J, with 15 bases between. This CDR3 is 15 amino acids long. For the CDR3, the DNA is TGCGCCAGCAGCTTACTAGGGTGGAGCTACTACGAGCAGTACTTC. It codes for CASSLLGWSYYEQYF. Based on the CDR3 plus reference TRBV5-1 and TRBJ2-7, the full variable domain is KAGVTQTPRYLIKTRGQQVTLSCSPISGHRSVSWYQQTPGQGLQFLFEYFSETQRNKGNFPGRFSGRQFSNSRSEMNVSTLELGDSALYLCASSLLGWSYYEQYFGPGTRLTVT.

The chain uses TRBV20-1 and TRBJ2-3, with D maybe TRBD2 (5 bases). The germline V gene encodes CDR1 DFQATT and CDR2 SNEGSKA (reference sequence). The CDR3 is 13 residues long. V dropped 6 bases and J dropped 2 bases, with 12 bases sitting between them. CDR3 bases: TGCAGTGCCCTAGCCAGGAACACAGATACGCAGTATTTT. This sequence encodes CSALARNTDTQYF.

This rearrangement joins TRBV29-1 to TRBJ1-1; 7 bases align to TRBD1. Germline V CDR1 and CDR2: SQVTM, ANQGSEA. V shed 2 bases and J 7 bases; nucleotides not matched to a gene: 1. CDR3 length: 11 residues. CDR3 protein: CSVEPGGEAFF. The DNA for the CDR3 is TGCAGCGTTGAACCAGGGGGTGAAGCTTTCTTT.

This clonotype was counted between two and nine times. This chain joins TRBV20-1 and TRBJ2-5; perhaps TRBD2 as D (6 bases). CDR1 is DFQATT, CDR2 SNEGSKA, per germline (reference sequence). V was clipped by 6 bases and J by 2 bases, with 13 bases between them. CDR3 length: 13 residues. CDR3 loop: CSAIWRDQETQYF. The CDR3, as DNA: TGCAGTGCGATTTGGAGGGATCAAGAGACCCAGTACTTC.

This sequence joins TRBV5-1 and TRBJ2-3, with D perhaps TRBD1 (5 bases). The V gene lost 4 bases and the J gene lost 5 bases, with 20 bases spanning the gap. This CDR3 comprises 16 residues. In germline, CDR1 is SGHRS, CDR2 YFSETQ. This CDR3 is CASSPRWGGIKDTQYF. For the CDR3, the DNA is TGCGCCAGCAGCCCCCGGTGGGGCGGAATCAAAGATACGCAGTATTTT.

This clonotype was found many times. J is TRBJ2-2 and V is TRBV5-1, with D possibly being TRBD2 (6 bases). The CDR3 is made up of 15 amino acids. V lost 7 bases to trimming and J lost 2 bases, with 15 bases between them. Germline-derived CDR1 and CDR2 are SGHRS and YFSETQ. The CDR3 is CASSLRDSNTGELFF. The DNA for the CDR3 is TGCGCCAGCTCCCTCCGGGACTCAAACACCGGGGAGCTGTTTTTT. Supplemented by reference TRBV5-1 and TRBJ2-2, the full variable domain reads KAGVTQTPRYLIKTRGQQVTLSCSPISGHRSVSWYQQTPGQGLQFLFEYFSETQRNKGNFPGRFSGRQFSNSRSEMNVSTLELGDSALYLCASSLRDSNTGELFFGEGSRLTVL.

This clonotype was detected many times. The CDR3 loop reads CASSLSPWIETQYF. CDR3 DNA: TGTGCCAGCAGTTTAAGTCCGTGGATAGAGACCCAGTACTTC. The chain employs TRBV27 and TRBJ2-5; no clear D. There are 14 residues in the CDR3. V was trimmed by 2 bases and J by 4 bases, leaving 11 bases between them. Looked up from germline, CDR1 is MNHEY and CDR2 is SMNVEV (reference sequence).

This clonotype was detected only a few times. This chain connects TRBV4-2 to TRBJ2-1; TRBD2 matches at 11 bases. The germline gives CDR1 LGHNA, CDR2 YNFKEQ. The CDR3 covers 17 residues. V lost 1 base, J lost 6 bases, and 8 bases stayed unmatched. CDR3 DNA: TGTGCCAGCAGCCAAGTGTCTAGCGGGAGGTATGGCAATGAGCAGTTCTTC. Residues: CASSQVSSGRYGNEQFF.

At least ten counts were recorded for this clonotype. The CDR3, as DNA: TGTGCCAGCAGCTTATTTGTCGGGGTCAAAGCTTTTACGCAGTATTTT. Translating gives CASSLFVGVKAFTQYF. The chain carries TRBV7-2 and TRBJ2-3; tentative D call: TRBD2 (5 bases). Germline CDR1 and CDR2: SGHTA and FQGNSA. Trimming stripped 2 bases from V and 8 bases from J, with 20 bases between. The CDR3 spans 16 residues.

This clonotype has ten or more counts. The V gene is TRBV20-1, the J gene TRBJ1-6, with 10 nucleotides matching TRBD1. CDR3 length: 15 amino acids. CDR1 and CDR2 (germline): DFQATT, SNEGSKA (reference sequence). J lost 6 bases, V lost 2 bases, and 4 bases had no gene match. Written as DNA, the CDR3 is TGCAGTGCTAGACAAGGGACAGGGGTTAATTCACCCCTCCACTTT. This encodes CSARQGTGVNSPLHF.

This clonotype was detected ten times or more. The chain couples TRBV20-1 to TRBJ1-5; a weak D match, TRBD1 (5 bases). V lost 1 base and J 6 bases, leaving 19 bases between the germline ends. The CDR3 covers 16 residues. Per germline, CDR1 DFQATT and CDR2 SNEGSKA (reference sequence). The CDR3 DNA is TGCAGTGCTAGAGGCCTAGCGGGGGTATTGGGTCAGCCCCAGCATTTT. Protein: CSARGLAGVLGQPQHF.

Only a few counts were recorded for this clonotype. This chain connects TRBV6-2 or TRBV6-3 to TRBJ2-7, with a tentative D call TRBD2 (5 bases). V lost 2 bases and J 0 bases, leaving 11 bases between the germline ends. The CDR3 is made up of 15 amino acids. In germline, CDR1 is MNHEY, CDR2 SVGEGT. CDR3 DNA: TGTGCCAGCAGTTACGCGGGCCTGAGCTCCTACGAGCAGTACTTC. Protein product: CASSYAGLSSYEQYF.

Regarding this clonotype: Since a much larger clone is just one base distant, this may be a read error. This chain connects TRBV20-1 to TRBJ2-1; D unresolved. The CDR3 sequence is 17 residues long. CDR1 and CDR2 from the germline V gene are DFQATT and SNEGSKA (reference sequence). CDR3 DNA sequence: TGCTGTGCTAGAGATCCCGGCACCAAACATTCCTACAATGAGCAGTTCTTC. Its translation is CCARDPGTKHSYNEQFF.

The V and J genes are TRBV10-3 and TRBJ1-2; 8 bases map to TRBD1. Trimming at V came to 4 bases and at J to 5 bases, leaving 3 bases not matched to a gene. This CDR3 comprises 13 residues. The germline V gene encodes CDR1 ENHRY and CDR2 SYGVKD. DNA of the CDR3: TGTGCCATCAGTGGCAGGGGGCTGTATGGCTACACCTTC. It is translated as CAISGRGLYGYTF.

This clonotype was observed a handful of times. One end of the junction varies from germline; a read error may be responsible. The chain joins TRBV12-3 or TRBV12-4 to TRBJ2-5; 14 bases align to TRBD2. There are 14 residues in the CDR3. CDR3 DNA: TGTGCCAGCAGACCCCGCGGGACTAGCGGGGGCCTCCACTTC. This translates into CASRPRGTSGGLHF.

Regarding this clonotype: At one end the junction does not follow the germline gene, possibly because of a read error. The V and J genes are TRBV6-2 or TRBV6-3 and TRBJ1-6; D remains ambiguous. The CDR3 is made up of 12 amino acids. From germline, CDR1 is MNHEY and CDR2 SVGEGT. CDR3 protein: CASSRRGGGGYF. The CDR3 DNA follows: TGTGCCAGCAGCCGACGAGGTGGCGGCGGATACTTT.

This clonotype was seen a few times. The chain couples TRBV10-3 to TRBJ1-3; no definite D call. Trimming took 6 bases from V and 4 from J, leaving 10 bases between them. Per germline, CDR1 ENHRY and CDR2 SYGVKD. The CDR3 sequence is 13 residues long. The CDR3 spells CAIRGSLGNTIYF. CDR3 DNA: TGTGCCATCAGGGGCAGCTTAGGAAACACCATATATTTT.

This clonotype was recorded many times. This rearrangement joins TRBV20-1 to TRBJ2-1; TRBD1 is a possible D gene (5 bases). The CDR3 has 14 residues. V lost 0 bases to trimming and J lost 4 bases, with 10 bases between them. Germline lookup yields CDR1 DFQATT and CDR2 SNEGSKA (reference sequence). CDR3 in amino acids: CSARDRVRYNEQFF. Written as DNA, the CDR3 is TGCAGTGCTAGAGACAGGGTTCGGTACAATGAGCAGTTCTTC.

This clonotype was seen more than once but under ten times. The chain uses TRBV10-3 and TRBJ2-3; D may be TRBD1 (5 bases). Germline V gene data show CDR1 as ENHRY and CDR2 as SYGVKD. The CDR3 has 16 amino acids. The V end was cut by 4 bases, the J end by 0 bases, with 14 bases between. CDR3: CAISGFQGTSTDTQYF. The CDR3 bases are TGTGCCATCAGTGGTTTCCAGGGAACTAGCACAGATACGCAGTATTTT.

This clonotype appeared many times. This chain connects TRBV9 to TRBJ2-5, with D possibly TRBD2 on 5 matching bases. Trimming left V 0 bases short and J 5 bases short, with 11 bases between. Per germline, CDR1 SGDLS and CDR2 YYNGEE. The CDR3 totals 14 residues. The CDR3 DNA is TGTGCCAGCAGCGTAGCGGGAAGCACCGAGACCCAGTACTTC. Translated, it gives CASSVAGSTETQYF.

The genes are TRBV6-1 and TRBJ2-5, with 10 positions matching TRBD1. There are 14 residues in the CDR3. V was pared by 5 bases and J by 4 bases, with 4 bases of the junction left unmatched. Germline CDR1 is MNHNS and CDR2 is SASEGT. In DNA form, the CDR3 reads TGTGCCAGCAGTACCCGGGACAGGGGAGAGACCCAGTACTTC. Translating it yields CASSTRDRGETQYF.

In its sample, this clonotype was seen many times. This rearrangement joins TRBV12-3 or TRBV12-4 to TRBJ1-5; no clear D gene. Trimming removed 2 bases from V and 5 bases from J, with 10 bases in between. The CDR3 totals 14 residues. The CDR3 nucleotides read TGTGCCAGCAGTTTAAACGCGGGCGATCAGCCCCAGCATTTT. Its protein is CASSLNAGDQPQHF.

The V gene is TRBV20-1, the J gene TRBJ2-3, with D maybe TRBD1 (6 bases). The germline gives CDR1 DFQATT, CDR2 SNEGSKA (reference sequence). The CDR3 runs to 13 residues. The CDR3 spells CRVNRAGRRTQYF. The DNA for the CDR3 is TGCAGAGTCAACAGGGCCGGAAGGCGGACGCAGTATTTT.

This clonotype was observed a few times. Here the CDR3 DNA reads TGTGCCAGCAGCGGTGCCGGGACAGGGATTCCAGATACGCAGTATTTT. Its protein product is CASSGAGTGIPDTQYF. This sequence joins TRBV9 and TRBJ2-3, with TRBD1 identical over 9 bases. Looked up from germline, CDR1 is SGDLS and CDR2 is YYNGEE. The CDR3 covers 16 residues. V lost 3 bases, J lost 4 bases, and 9 bases stayed unmatched. Full variable domain (rest looked up from reference TRBV9 and TRBJ2-3): DSGVTQTPKHLITATGQRVTLRCSPRSGDLSVYWYQQSLDQGLQFLIQYYNGEERAKGNILERFSAQQFPDLHSELNLSSLELGDSALYFCASSGAGTGIPDTQYFGPGTRLTVL.